The source of this T cell receptor beta chain is a study of blood T cell repertoires in COVID-19. Looking at the study overall: T cells, B-cell-depleted T cells, or PBMCs provided the cDNA or gDNA that served as material.

Clones were sequenced by immunoSEQ multiplex PCR, and TCRdb holds only the in-frame ones, with some missing. The sample has about 160,000 clones, 70% to 90% seen once. This CDR3 is 15 amino acids long. Germline V gene data show CDR1 as SGHAT and CDR2 as FQNNGV. V lost 0 bases to trimming and J lost 7 bases, with 12 bases between them. This TCR came from a man older than 75 with COVID-19, enrolled during active disease. What was sequenced was peripheral blood. This chain connects TRBV11-2 to TRBJ1-4; D is undetermined. CDR3 nucleotide sequence: TGTGCCAGCAGCTTAGATCACGGAGAAACTGAAAAACTGTTTTTT. Protein product: CASSLDHGETEKLFF.